The next 10 T cell receptor beta chains were all read from a single sample in a study of cytomegalovirus exposure and HLA in healthy donors. This table comes from immunoSEQ multiplex PCR, and its TCRdb copy is limited to in-frame clones, with some not included. The sample shows about 73,000 clones, about 94% of them seen only once. Material for sequencing was PBMCs. Source of these receptors: a woman aged 18-30 years in good health and CMV-seronegative.

This chain uses TRBV4-1 with TRBJ2-7; D may be TRBD2 (7 bases). This CDR3 is 14 amino acids long. V lost 1 base to trimming and J lost 2 bases, with 9 bases between them. The V gene's germline CDR1 is MGHRA and CDR2 YSYEKL. CDR3 coding DNA: TGCGCCAGCAGCCAAGGGGAGGGGGCCTACGAGCAGTACTTC. It codes for CASSQGEGAYEQYF.

The V and J genes are TRBV9 and TRBJ1-3; tentatively, D is TRBD1 (6 bases). This CDR3 has 15 amino acids. The V gene lost 3 bases and the J gene lost 0 bases, with 10 bases spanning the gap. The germline gives CDR1 SGDLS, CDR2 YYNGEE. As DNA, the CDR3 is TGTGCCAGCAGCGGACAGGCTAGCTCTGGAAACACCATATATTTT. Its translation: CASSGQASSGNTIYF.

This chain joins TRBV9 and TRBJ2-3, with 10 bases that match TRBD2. Trimming at V came to 4 bases and at J to 2 bases, leaving 10 bases not matched to a gene. This CDR3 has 17 amino acids. The germline V gene has CDR1 SGDLS and CDR2 YYNGEE. CDR3 protein: CASSPTGAGGNTDTQYF. In DNA, the CDR3 is TGTGCCAGCAGCCCCACGGGAGCGGGAGGGAACACAGATACGCAGTATTTT.

The genes are TRBV12-5 and TRBJ2-2, with D possibly being TRBD1 (5 bases). Germline V gives CDR1 LGHNT, CDR2 FRNRAP. CDR3 length: 14 amino acids. With 7 bases removed from V and 3 bases from J, the gap between germline ends came to 12 bases. CDR3 protein: CASAQGRDTGELFF. The CDR3 bases are TGTGCTAGTGCCCAGGGCAGGGACACCGGGGAGCTGTTTTTT. The complete variable domain, with remaining parts taken from reference TRBV12-5 and TRBJ2-2, reads DARVTQTPRHKVTEMGQEVTMRCQPILGHNTVFWYRQTMMQGLELLAYFRNRAPLDDSGMPKDRFSAEMPDATLATLKIQPSEPRDSAVYFCASAQGRDTGELFFGEGSRLTVL.

V is TRBV29-1 and J is TRBJ2-1, with 9 bases identical to TRBD1. The junction had 13 bases not matched to a gene; V was cut back by 3 bases and J by 7 bases. This CDR3 spans 16 amino acids. CDR1 and CDR2 from the germline V gene are SQVTM and ANQGSEA. The CDR3 loop reads CSVDHADRGGWNEQFF. The CDR3 nucleotides are TGCAGCGTTGACCACGCGGACAGGGGAGGTTGGAATGAGCAGTTCTTC.

This clone was picked up one time. The chain combines TRBV7-2 with TRBJ1-1; D not resolved. There are 12 residues in the CDR3. Trimming took off 4 bases at V and 10 bases at J, with 13 bases between the two ends. Germline assignment: CDR1 SGHTA and CDR2 FQGNSA. The CDR3 coding sequence is TGTGCCAGCAGCTCAATTGTGCGGGGAGCTTTCTTT. Translation: CASSSIVRGAFF. Together with reference TRBV7-2 and TRBJ1-1, the CDR3 gives the full variable domain: GAGVSQSPSNKVTEKGKDVELRCDPISGHTALYWYRQSLGQGLEFLIYFQGNSAPDKSGLPSDRFSAERTGGSVSTLTIQRTQQEDSAVYLCASSSIVRGAFFGQGTRLTVV.

J is TRBJ1-1 and V is TRBV5-4; TRBD1 might be the D (6 bases). Germline V gene lookup returns CDR1 SGHNT and CDR2 YYREEE (reference sequence). V shed 2 bases and J shed 0 bases, with 20 bases lying between them. This CDR3 is built from 18 residues. CDR3 sequence (DNA): TGTGCCAGCAGCTTAGGAGGCACTTACAGGGCCATGAACACTGAAGCTTTCTTT. Amino acid sequence: CASSLGGTYRAMNTEAFF.

The V and J genes are TRBV7-6 and TRBJ1-4; 8 bases are a match to TRBD1. The CDR3 covers 14 residues. The ends lost 5 bases at V and 8 bases at J; junction bases unmatched: 7. Germline V gives CDR1 SGHVS, CDR2 FNYEAQ. DNA for the CDR3: TGTGCCAGCAGCCCCACAGGGGGTCGGGAAAAACTGTTTTTT. Residues: CASSPTGGREKLFF.

V gene TRBV7-9 combines with J gene TRBJ1-2, with 7 nucleotides matching TRBD1. The germline V gene has CDR1 SEHNR and CDR2 FQNEAQ (reference sequence). This CDR3 comprises 17 residues. After removal of 5 bases from V and 4 bases from J, the junction contained 16 bases not matched to a gene. CDR3 in amino acids: CASSPQGLQGTPYGYTF. The CDR3 DNA reads TGTGCCAGCAGCCCCCAGGGGTTACAGGGGACCCCCTATGGCTACACCTTC.

This sequence joins TRBV5-1 and TRBJ1-1, with D maybe TRBD1 (6 bases). The V and J ends lost 4 bases and 7 bases respectively, with 11 bases between them. Germline-derived CDR1 and CDR2 are SGHRS and YFSETQ. This CDR3 contains 12 residues. In DNA form, the CDR3 reads TGCGCCAGCAGCCACGGACAGTTTGAAGCTTTCTTT. The encoded protein is CASSHGQFEAFF.